One and the same sample provided the 8 T cell receptor beta chains below, sequenced in a study of T-cell reconstitution after alpha-beta-depleted transplantation in children. Unique molecular identifiers tagged the TCRbeta library. Each CDR3 protein is one row after TCRdb ran MiXCR on the PCR reads. The table has 110,000 or so distinct CDR3 sequences, around 6.4% seen once. Here the sequenced sample was PBMCs, mostly from graft donor cells, taken 360 days after TCRalphabeta/CD19-depleted stem cell transplant. The receptors derive from a male patient between 2 and 10 years old who had a stem cell transplant for acute lymphoblastic leukemia, so the T cells may come from the graft donor.

This clonotype was detected ten times or more. The V call is TRBV6-2 or TRBV6-3, the J call TRBJ1-1; possible D gene TRBD1, 5 bases. The CDR3 is made up of 15 amino acids. Germline V gives CDR1 MNHEY, CDR2 SVGEGT. Trimming pared 5 bases from V and 5 bases from J, leaving 18 bases between. CDR3 residues: CASSPGLRGHTEAFF. The CDR3 region has the DNA TGTGCCAGCAGTCCTGGACTGAGGGGCCATACTGAAGCTTTCTTT.

This chain links TRBV5-1 with TRBJ2-1; 10 bases map to TRBD2. CDR1 and CDR2 from the germline V gene are SGHRS and YFSETQ. J gave up 8 bases and V 5 bases, and 10 bases lay outside the gene matches. The CDR3 has 15 amino acids. As DNA, the CDR3 is TGCGCCAGCAGAATTCTAGCGGGAGCTCGGGATGAGCAGTTCTTC. It is translated as CASRILAGARDEQFF.

CDR3 sequence (DNA): TGCAGTGCTAGGAACAGGGAGTCCTACGAGCAGTACTTC. This sequence encodes CSARNRESYEQYF. The chain couples TRBV20-1 to TRBJ2-7; TRBD1 might be the D (6 bases). Germline CDR1 reads DFQATT; CDR2 reads SNEGSKA (reference sequence). This CDR3 has 13 amino acids. Trimming cost V 3 bases and J 1 base, with 10 bases left between them.

The chain is built from TRBV27 and TRBJ2-1; TRBD2 matches 13 bases. Germline trimming cut 6 bases from V and 9 bases from J; bases unmatched to any gene: 11. Germline assignment: CDR1 MNHEY and CDR2 SMNVEV (reference sequence). The CDR3 loop spans 16 amino acids. The CDR3 DNA reads TGTGCCAGCAGCCCCTTACTAGCGGGAGGGCCGGTTGAGCAGTTCTTC. As protein: CASSPLLAGGPVEQFF.

This clonotype was found many times. The chain has TRBV5-1 and TRBJ2-7; D may be TRBD1 (6 bases). Germline lookup yields CDR1 SGHRS and CDR2 YFSETQ. V shed 2 bases and J shed 5 bases, with 11 bases lying between them. This CDR3 is built from 13 residues. CDR3: CASSFKTGNEQYF. CDR3 sequence (DNA): TGCGCCAGCAGCTTCAAGACAGGTAACGAGCAGTACTTC.

The sample holds a few counts of this clonotype. The rearrangement joins TRBV12-3 or TRBV12-4 to TRBJ1-2, with D maybe TRBD1 (6 bases). This CDR3 region has 16 residues. V was trimmed by 4 bases and J by 3 bases, leaving 18 bases between them. CDR3 in DNA: TGTGCCAGCAGTTACCCATACCGGGACAAATACTATGGCTACACCTTC. Encoded protein: CASSYPYRDKYYGYTF.

The count of this clonotype is one. A much larger clone differs from this one at a single base, so this may be a read error. The chain is built from TRBV6-5 and TRBJ2-7; D is unresolved. The CDR3 runs 13 residues. Per the germline V gene, CDR1 is MNHEY and CDR2 is SVGAGI. The CDR3 loop reads CASSYSSIYELYF. In DNA form, the CDR3 reads TGTGCCAGCAGTTACTCATCAATCTACGAGCTGTACTTC.

V gene TRBV3-1 combines with J gene TRBJ1-1, with 9 bases fitting TRBD1. The V gene end was trimmed by 5 bases and the J gene end by 1 base; junction bases not matched to a gene: 2. The CDR3 extends over 14 amino acids. Germline values: CDR1 LGHDT, CDR2 YNNKEL (reference sequence). CDR3 nucleotides: TGTGCCAGCAGCATACAGGGGGCGAACACTGAAGCTTTCTTT. Translating gives CASSIQGANTEAFF.